One and the same sample provided the 10 T cell receptor beta chains below, sequenced in a study of T cell responses to AZD1222 COVID-19 vaccine (dated by TCRdb to 2020 to 2022). Sample time point, as interpreted from the label and publication: about 28 days (+/-7) after the second vaccine dose. Library method: the immunoSEQ multiplex PCR assay. Sourced from immuneACCESS, this table was stored by TCRdb with only in-frame sequences that have V and J called. A share of the clones is absent; for the studies checked, an unresolved V gene accounts for under half, and the remainder has no known explanation. The sample yields roughly 160,000 clones; just over 90% were counted once. Roughly 1.4% of the sample belongs to the ten largest clones. Sequences were derived from peripheral blood, sampled 28 days after the second AZD1222 dose. The origin of the receptors is an adult who received the AZD1222 COVID-19 vaccine.

The chain combines TRBV29-1 with TRBJ1-2, with D possibly TRBD1 on 5 matching bases. The CDR3 is 16 amino acids. Germline lookup yields CDR1 SQVTM and CDR2 ANQGSEA. V lost 0 bases and J lost 4, with 18 bases in between. The CDR3 DNA reads TGCAGCGTTGAAGATCCCGTTCGGACGGGGACCTATGGCTACACCTTC. Translated, it gives CSVEDPVRTGTYGYTF.

The genes are TRBV15 and TRBJ1-2, with TRBD1 as a possible D gene (5 bases). Germline-derived CDR1 and CDR2 are LNHNV and YYDKDF (reference sequence). Trimming took 5 bases from V and 8 from J, leaving 18 bases between them. This CDR3 has 14 amino acids. The CDR3 region is CATSLSRGGGGYTF. DNA of the CDR3: TGTGCCACCAGCCTATCCCGGGGGGGTGGGGGCTACACCTTC.

V gene TRBV7-2 combines with J gene TRBJ1-2; 12 nucleotides line up with TRBD1. Germline V gene lookup returns CDR1 SGHTA and CDR2 FQGNSA. Unmatched junction bases numbered 12, after V lost 7 bases and J lost 0 bases. This CDR3 is 18 amino acids long. The CDR3 is CASNTPRDRGPANYGYTF. The CDR3 coding sequence is TGTGCCAGCAACACCCCCAGGGACAGGGGGCCGGCTAACTATGGCTACACCTTC.

Comment on this clone: Germline and junction disagree at one end, which may indicate a read error. The rearrangement uses TRBV19 and TRBJ2-7; TRBD1 is a possible D gene (6 bases). Germline values: CDR1 LNHDA, CDR2 SQIVND (reference sequence). CDR3 length: 15 amino acids. In DNA form, the CDR3 reads TGTGCCAGTAGCTTGTCCGGGACACCCGCTTTCCCCCTCCTCTTC. Its translation: CASSLSGTPAFPLLF.

The chain carries TRBV5-1 and TRBJ1-4, with D unresolved. Trimming removed 2 bases from V and 3 bases from J, with 8 bases in between. Looked up from germline, CDR1 is SGHRS and CDR2 is YFSETQ. The CDR3 totals 14 residues. CDR3 amino acids: CASSLGGPNEKLFF. CDR3 DNA sequence: TGCGCCAGCAGCTTAGGAGGACCTAATGAAAAACTGTTTTTT.

The chain couples TRBV19 to TRBJ1-2; possibly TRBD1 for D (5 bases). CDR1 is LNHDA, CDR2 SQIVND, per germline (reference sequence). This CDR3 is built from 14 residues. V lost 3 bases to trimming and J lost 8 bases, with 16 bases between them. The CDR3 DNA sequence: TGTGCCAGTAGTATCCTGAAAGGGGTAGACGGCTACACCTTC. Translating it yields CASSILKGVDGYTF.

V usage is TRBV19 and J usage is TRBJ1-1; 7 bases agree with TRBD1. The CDR3 consists of 15 residues. The J segment lost 5 bases and the V segment lost 4 bases, leaving 10 bases of the junction unmatched. Germline V gene lookup returns CDR1 LNHDA and CDR2 SQIVND (reference sequence). This chain's CDR3 is CASSTRTIRGTEAFF. CDR3 coding DNA: TGTGCCAGTAGTACCCGGACAATCAGGGGGACTGAAGCTTTCTTT.

The chain carries TRBV5-6 and TRBJ1-2; D perhaps matches TRBD1 (6 bases). Germline CDR1 SGHDT, CDR2 YYEEEE. This CDR3 is built from 13 residues. V lost 3 bases and J lost 8, with 14 bases in between. Written as DNA, the CDR3 is TGTGCCAGCAGCTCCACAGGGTTGGGCGGCTACACCTTC. Translating it yields CASSSTGLGGYTF.

The chain is built from TRBV2 and TRBJ1-2, with 9 bases fitting TRBD1. Germline V gives CDR1 SNHLY, CDR2 FYNNEI. The length of the CDR3 is 15 residues. The V and J ends lost 4 bases and 13 bases, in that order; junction bases with no gene match: 16. The CDR3 protein is CASSGPGQGDSHRTF. The CDR3 DNA reads as TGTGCCAGCAGTGGACCGGGACAGGGCGACTCCCACCGCACCTTC.

The J gene is TRBJ1-1, the V gene TRBV2, with D possibly being TRBD1 (6 bases). Trimming removed 7 bases from V and 1 base from J, with 16 bases in between. CDR1 SNHLY and CDR2 FYNNEI come from the germline V gene. CDR3 length: 15 residues. The CDR3 sequence: CASTFGDTSNTEAFF. The CDR3, as DNA: TGTGCCAGCACTTTCGGGGACACCTCGAACACTGAAGCTTTCTTT.